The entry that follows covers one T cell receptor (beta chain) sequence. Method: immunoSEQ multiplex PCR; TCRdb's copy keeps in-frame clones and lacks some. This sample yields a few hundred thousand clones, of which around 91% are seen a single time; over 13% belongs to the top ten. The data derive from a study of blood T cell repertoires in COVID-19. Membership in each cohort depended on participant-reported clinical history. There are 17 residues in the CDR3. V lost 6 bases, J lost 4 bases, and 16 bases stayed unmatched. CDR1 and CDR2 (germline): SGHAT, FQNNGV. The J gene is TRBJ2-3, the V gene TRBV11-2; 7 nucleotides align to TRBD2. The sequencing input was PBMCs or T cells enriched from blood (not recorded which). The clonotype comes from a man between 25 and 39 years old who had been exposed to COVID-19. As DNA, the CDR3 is TGTGCCAGCAGTTATTTTTTGAGGACTAGGAAGCCAGATACGCAGTATTTT. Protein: CASSYFLRTRKPDTQYF.